This T cell receptor (beta chain) was identified during a study of regulatory T cells in long-lasting Graves disease. Study-wide points: Shared public clonotypes totalled approximately 3,000 in persistent patients, compared with 966 in new patients.

Construction of TCR beta libraries relied on iRepertoire HTBI primers and on Arm-PCR targeting CDR3 regions. From the multiplex PCR reads, TCRdb called clonotypes with MiXCR, one entry per CDR3 protein. Counted here are 410,000 or so distinct CDR3 sequences, about 16% occurring once; the ten biggest clones make up around 15%. The sample's time point: newly diagnosed GD, antithyroid drugs for less than 3 months. There was RNA extracted from PBMCs, and the TCR library was made from it. A word on this clonotype: The antigen remains unidentified.

These data were also filed under a second study, of T cells in Graves' hyperthyroidism and ophthalmopathy.

Sample: peripheral blood mononuclear cells (PBMCs), taken at new diagnosis, from a patient treated with antithyroid drugs. The sequence came from a woman in her 30s with Graves disease.

The CDR3 is CASSLRDPSIGELFF. CDR3 DNA: TGTGCCAGCAGCTTACGGGACCCCAGCATCGGGGAGCTGTTTTTT. J is TRBJ2-2 and V is TRBV7-9, with D perhaps given as TRBD1 or TRBD2 (5 bases each). Trimming stripped 2 bases from V and 7 bases from J, with 14 bases between. This CDR3 has 15 residues. Germline-derived CDR1 and CDR2 are SEHNR and FQNEAQ (reference sequence).